This TCR beta chain was sequenced in a study of memory CD4+ T cells and cytomegalovirus serostatus. Clones were sequenced by immunoSEQ multiplex PCR, and TCRdb holds only the in-frame ones, with some missing. The sample has some 67,000 clones, roughly three quarters seen once. The sort gate was single viable CD3+CD4+CD8-CD45RO+ cells for memory CD4+ T cells. CMV serostatus came from serum IgG against pp150, pp28, p38, p52. V lost 0 bases, J lost 5 bases, and 9 bases lay in between. Germline CDR1 SGHRS, CDR2 YFSETQ. The CDR3 loop spans 15 amino acids. The clonotype comes from an adult in good health and CMV-seropositive. The chain combines TRBV5-1 with TRBJ1-6; unclear D gene. Sequenced input: memory CD4+ T cells from blood. CDR3 region: CASSLEGADNSPLHF. CDR3 DNA sequence: TGCGCCAGCAGCTTGGAAGGAGCTGATAATTCACCCCTCCACTTT.